A selection of T cell receptor beta chains follows, all from one sample in a study of blood T cell repertoires in COVID-19. Clones were sequenced by immunoSEQ multiplex PCR, and TCRdb holds only the in-frame ones, with some missing. The table has around 65,000 clones, roughly 79% seen once. Sequencing input: peripheral blood. The receptors shown here come from a man aged 55 to 69 with acute or convalescent COVID-19. The conserved cysteine and the conserved F or W are not part of the CDR3 here.

v_gene,CDR3aa
TRBV14,ASSPFRGSNEKLF
TRBV7-9,ASSLALGPGGTGELF
TRBV6-5,ASTTEYNSPLH
TRBV6-1,ASSDLGQADTQY
TRBV10-3,AISEGRGVSYEQY
TRBV27,ASSAARIGGTQY
TRBV27,ASGRQEMTDTQY
TRBV11-1,ASSSTVRNEQF
TRBV14,ASSHDLRVAHEQY
TRBV13,ASSSRGIPAYEQY
TRBV4-2,ASSQVWGNYGYT
TRBV7-9,ASSSLRDSYEQY
TRBV12-5,ASGLTFTDTQY